Listed here are 31 T cell receptor beta chains from one sample, sequenced in a study of technical replicates of blood from several donors (dated by TCRdb to the late 2010s). Library method: the immunoSEQ multiplex PCR assay. The table comes from immuneACCESS by way of TCRdb, which keeps in-frame sequences with V and J called. Part of the clones is missing from these tables; in studies checked, under half for an unresolved V gene and the rest for unknown reasons. For this sample there are around 61,000 clones; more than 75% appear just once. The leading ten clones occupy roughly 5% of the sample. Sequenced material: PBMCs. These receptors were obtained from a human donor in good health. Some clones in this sample may be carry-over from other donors' samples.

The V gene is TRBV20-1, the J gene TRBJ2-1, with D unclear. Between the trimmed V and J ends, which lost 6 bases and 7 bases, there was a span of 10 bases. The V gene's germline CDR1 is DFQATT and CDR2 SNEGSKA (reference sequence). The CDR3 sequence is 11 residues long. The CDR3 sequence is CSAQRLNEQFF. CDR3 bases: TGCAGTGCACAAAGATTGAATGAGCAGTTCTTC.

A note on this clone: In the same sample, other DNA sequences code for this CDR3. The chain couples TRBV7-2 to TRBJ2-7; TRBD2 is a possible D gene (6 bases). Deletions cut 5 bases from V and 0 bases from J, with 11 bases between. The CDR3 totals 14 residues. Germline lookup yields CDR1 SGHTA and CDR2 FQGNSA. The CDR3 loop is CASSPGLSSYEQYF. The DNA of the CDR3 is TGTGCCAGCAGCCCGGGACTTAGCTCCTACGAGCAGTACTTC.

J is TRBJ2-4 and V is TRBV28; perhaps TRBD1 as D (8 bases). Germline CDR1 and CDR2: MDHEN and SYDVKM. The CDR3 is 14 amino acids. V shed 4 bases and J shed 7 bases, with 14 bases lying between them. The CDR3 region is CASSSTGEGNIQYF. CDR3 DNA sequence: TGTGCCAGCAGTTCGACAGGGGAGGGGAACATTCAGTACTTC.

The gene calls are TRBV19 and TRBJ1-5; a weak D match, TRBD1 (6 bases). Trimming cost V 7 bases and J 3 bases, with 13 bases left between them. Looked up from germline, CDR1 is LNHDA and CDR2 is SQIVND (reference sequence). The CDR3 has 14 residues. In DNA form, the CDR3 reads TGTGCCAGTACCCAGGGGCAGTTCAATCAGCCCCAGCATTTT. This codes for CASTQGQFNQPQHF.

The V and J genes are TRBV7-3 and TRBJ2-2; D ambiguous. CDR1 and CDR2 from the germline V gene are SGHTA and FQGTGA. V dropped 4 bases and J dropped 7 bases, with 7 bases sitting between them. There are 12 residues in the CDR3. CDR3 coding DNA: TGTGCCAGCAGCTCGACGGGCGGGGAGCTGTTTTTT. It encodes CASSSTGGELFF.

The table lists this clone with a few counts. V is TRBV10-3 and J is TRBJ1-1; perhaps TRBD1 as D (5 bases). Trimming removed 7 bases from V and 4 bases from J, with 16 bases in between. CDR1 is ENHRY, CDR2 SYGVKD, per germline. The CDR3 extends over 14 amino acids. The CDR3, as DNA: TGTGCCATCACGAGGGAGGACACGAGCACTGAAGCTTTCTTT. Translated, it gives CAITREDTSTEAFF.

V usage is TRBV9 and J usage is TRBJ2-7, with 9 bases lining up with TRBD2. Germline loops: CDR1 SGDLS, CDR2 YYNGEE. This CDR3 has 18 amino acids. Trimming removed 0 bases from V and 3 bases from J; junction bases left unmatched: 13. The CDR3 loop reads CASSVEGKWLAGFYEQYF. The CDR3 DNA sequence: TGTGCCAGCAGCGTAGAGGGGAAGTGGCTAGCGGGATTCTACGAGCAGTACTTC.

CDR3 sequence: CASSLDLNTGELFF. CDR3 coding DNA: TGTGCCAGCAGCTTGGACTTGAACACCGGGGAGCTGTTTTTT. The rearrangement joins TRBV7-2 to TRBJ2-2; D might be TRBD2 (5 bases). The length of the CDR3 is 14 residues. V gave up 3 bases and J gave up 1 base, with 6 bases separating them. CDR1 and CDR2 from the germline V gene are SGHTA and FQGNSA.

This clone was seen a single time. DNA for the CDR3: TGTGCCAGCAGCTATACTGTCTACAATGAGCAGTTCTTC. Residues: CASSYTVYNEQFF. V is TRBV7-6 and J is TRBJ2-1, with D uncertain. The ends were cut back, 4 bases at V and 3 bases at J, with 7 bases in the middle. Germline CDR1 and CDR2: SGHVS and FNYEAQ. The length of the CDR3 is 13 residues.

The chain couples TRBV6-5 to TRBJ1-5, with D hard to call. Trimming removed 6 bases at V and 4 bases at J, with 10 bases between. The CDR3 totals 13 residues. In germline, CDR1 is MNHEY, CDR2 SVGAGI. The CDR3 bases are TGTGCCAGCAGCTTCGACACAAATCAGCCCCAGCATTTT. It yields the protein CASSFDTNQPQHF.

This chain links TRBV4-1 with TRBJ2-7; 7 positions agree with TRBD1. Per germline, CDR1 MGHRA and CDR2 YSYEKL. Losses at the gene ends were 3 bases for V and 2 bases for J; bases not matched to a gene: 4. This CDR3 region has 14 residues. The CDR3 reads CASSHPTGTYEQYF. CDR3 bases: TGCGCCAGCAGCCACCCGACAGGGACCTACGAGCAGTACTTC.

This clone has only a few counts. The V call is TRBV5-6, the J call TRBJ1-1; TRBD1 might be the D (6 bases). V was cut by 4 bases and J by 0 bases, with 19 bases left in between. In germline, CDR1 is SGHDT, CDR2 YYEEEE. This CDR3 has 17 residues. The DNA for the CDR3 is TGTGCCAGCAGCCGAAGGACAGAAAGAACAATGAACACTGAAGCTTTCTTT. Protein: CASSRRTERTMNTEAFF.

The genes are TRBV7-4 and TRBJ2-1, with 13 bases identical to TRBD2. The germline CDR1 and CDR2 sequences are SGHVT and SQSDAQ. With 4 bases clipped from V and 8 bases from J, the junction kept 5 bases outside the gene matches. This CDR3 has 15 residues. The CDR3 loop is CASSYGLAGVHEQFF. The DNA for the CDR3 is TGTGCCAGCAGCTACGGACTAGCGGGAGTCCATGAGCAGTTCTTC.

J is TRBJ2-3 and V is TRBV19; 12 positions match TRBD2. The germline CDR1 and CDR2 sequences are LNHDA and SQIVND (reference sequence). V lost 6 bases to trimming and J lost 5 bases; unmatched junction nucleotides: 6. The CDR3 runs 15 residues. CDR3 DNA: TGTGCCAGTAGCCTAGCGGGAGGGCCCGGAGATACGCAGTATTTT. The encoded protein is CASSLAGGPGDTQYF. The full variable domain, with the rest looked up from reference TRBV19 and TRBJ2-3, is DGGITQSPKYLFRKEGQNVTLSCEQNLNHDAMYWYRQDPGQGLRLIYYSQIVNDFQKGDIAEGYSVSREKKESFPLTVTSAQKNPTAFYLCASSLAGGPGDTQYFGPGTRLTVL.

J is TRBJ1-4 and V is TRBV7-9; D is uncertain. In germline, CDR1 is SEHNR, CDR2 FQNEAQ (reference sequence). Trimming left V 2 bases short and J 4 bases short, with 8 bases between. This CDR3 has 14 amino acids. CDR3 DNA: TGTGCCAGCAGCTTATCAGAATATAATGAAAAACTGTTTTTT. It codes for CASSLSEYNEKLFF. The variable domain in full, completed from reference TRBV7-9 and TRBJ1-4, reads DTGVSQNPRHKITKRGQNVTFRCDPISEHNRLYWYRQTLGQGPEFLTYFQNEAQLEKSRLLSDRFSAERPKGSFSTLEIQRTEQGDSAMYLCASSLSEYNEKLFFGSGTQLSVL.

This clone was recorded once. The chain combines TRBV6-5 with TRBJ2-7; no clear D. V shed 2 bases and J shed 0 bases, with 8 bases lying between them. CDR1 MNHEY and CDR2 SVGAGI come from the germline V gene. The CDR3 loop spans 14 amino acids. The DNA for the CDR3 is TGTGCCAGCAGTTACCGGTACAGCTCCTACGAGCAGTACTTC. Translation gives CASSYRYSSYEQYF.

This chain uses TRBV11-3 with TRBJ2-7, with a tentative D call TRBD2 (6 bases). The V gene's germline CDR1 is SGHNT and CDR2 YENEEA. The V gene lost 0 bases and the J gene lost 2 bases, with 14 bases spanning the gap. This CDR3 spans 16 amino acids. CDR3 DNA sequence: TGTGCCAGCAGCTTAGACCCACGGGGGATCGCCTACGAGCAGTACTTC. It codes for CASSLDPRGIAYEQYF.

A few counts support this clone. The chain uses TRBV30 and TRBJ2-7; 7 bases line up with TRBD2. CDR1 and CDR2 (germline): GTSNPN, SVGIG (reference sequence). After removal of 5 bases from V and 5 bases from J, the junction contained 12 bases not matched to a gene. The CDR3 covers 14 residues. In nucleotides, the CDR3 is TGTGCCTGGGCCCCGGGACTACTACCCCACGAGCAGTACTTC. This translates into CAWAPGLLPHEQYF.

The V call is TRBV30, the J call TRBJ2-7; D may be TRBD2 (6 bases). The CDR3 runs to 13 residues. V lost 2 bases and J lost 2, with 10 bases in between. Germline values: CDR1 GTSNPN, CDR2 SVGIG (reference sequence). In DNA form, the CDR3 reads TGTGCCTGGAGTCGACGGGAGACCTACGAGCAGTACTTC. Amino acid sequence: CAWSRRETYEQYF.

The chain is built from TRBV5-1 and TRBJ2-5; 8 positions agree with TRBD2. The CDR3 covers 16 residues. The ends lost 3 bases at V and 5 bases at J; junction bases unmatched: 12. Germline values: CDR1 SGHRS, CDR2 YFSETQ. This chain's CDR3 is CASSSGGVLGWETQYF. The CDR3, as DNA: TGCGCCAGCAGCTCCGGGGGGGTCTTGGGCTGGGAGACCCAGTACTTC.

CDR3 residues: CASSPLQGVRRSPLHF. The CDR3 DNA reads as TGTGCCAGCAGCCCGCTACAGGGGGTGAGGCGTTCACCCCTCCACTTT. The chain links TRBV11-2 to TRBJ1-6, with 8 bases that match TRBD1. Germline V gene lookup returns CDR1 SGHAT and CDR2 FQNNGV. This CDR3 region has 16 residues. The trim removed 5 bases at V and 9 bases at J, leaving 12 bases unmatched.

The chain joins TRBV6-4 to TRBJ2-5, with TRBD1 as a possible D gene (6 bases). The ends were cut back, 6 bases at V and 9 bases at J, with 17 bases in the middle. Germline CDR1 is MRHNA and CDR2 is SNTAGT. The CDR3 is made up of 13 amino acids. CDR3 residues: CASRGAVGLAQYF. CDR3 nucleotides: TGTGCCAGCAGGGGGGCGGTGGGGCTGGCCCAGTACTTC.

Regarding this clone: A junction boundary mismatches the germline segment, possibly from a read error. The chain links TRBV2 to TRBJ2-1; D not resolved. The CDR3 extends over 12 amino acids. Germline values: CDR1 SNHLY, CDR2 FYNNEI. The CDR3 DNA is TGTGCCAGTAGTGGTACCTACAATGAGCAGTTCTTC. This sequence encodes CASSGTYNEQFF.

The rearrangement links TRBV7-2 to TRBJ2-5, with D possibly TRBD1 on 6 matching bases. The CDR3 spans 15 residues. Germline V gene data show CDR1 as SGHTA and CDR2 as FQGNSA. V was trimmed by 3 bases and J by 5 bases, leaving 16 bases between them. CDR3: CASSFLWGRWETQYF. CDR3 nucleotide sequence: TGTGCCAGCAGCTTCCTTTGGGGGCGGTGGGAGACCCAGTACTTC.

The rearrangement links TRBV7-2 to TRBJ2-1; tentatively, D is TRBD2 (5 bases). The CDR3 is made up of 16 amino acids. The germline gives CDR1 SGHTA, CDR2 FQGNSA. V lost 3 bases to trimming and J lost 2 bases, with 14 bases between them. This chain's CDR3 is CASSFALAAPYNEQFF. CDR3 nucleotides: TGTGCCAGCAGCTTCGCTCTAGCAGCCCCCTACAATGAGCAGTTCTTC.

The genes are TRBV6-1 and TRBJ1-3; TRBD1 matches at 7 bases. CDR1 is MNHNS and CDR2 is SASEGT in the germline V gene. Germline trimming cut 3 bases from V and 0 bases from J; bases unmatched to any gene: 8. The length of the CDR3 is 17 residues. The DNA of the CDR3 is TGTGCCAGCAGTGATTCTTTGGGGACAGCCTCTGGAAACACCATATATTTT. This translates into CASSDSLGTASGNTIYF.

The CDR3 DNA reads TGTGCCAGCAGCTTGGGAGGGGGAGCTGGAAACACCATATATTTT. Amino acid sequence: CASSLGGGAGNTIYF. This chain uses TRBV5-4 with TRBJ1-3; maybe TRBD1 (6 bases). V gave up 0 bases and J gave up 2 bases, with 9 bases separating them. Per germline, CDR1 SGHNT and CDR2 YYREEE (reference sequence). The CDR3 is made up of 15 amino acids. The whole variable domain, filled in from reference TRBV5-4 and TRBJ1-3, reads ETGVTQSPTHLIKTRGQQVTLRCSSQSGHNTVSWYQQALGQGPQFIFQYYREEENGRGNFPPRFSGLQFPNYSSELNVNALELDDSALYLCASSLGGGAGNTIYFGEGSWLTVV.

This clone was observed a single time. The rearrangement uses TRBV11-3 and TRBJ2-1; 12 bases map to TRBD2. The V segment lost 0 bases and the J segment 7 bases; nucleotides outside the gene matches: 1. The germline V gene has CDR1 SGHNT and CDR2 YENEEA. The CDR3 length is 15 residues. The CDR3 DNA is TGTGCCAGCAGCTTAGATACTAGCGGGGGGAATGAGCAGTTCTTC. Translation: CASSLDTSGGNEQFF.

This clone appeared a few times. The chain is built from TRBV2 and TRBJ2-7; 8 bases match TRBD1. Germline V gives CDR1 SNHLY, CDR2 FYNNEI. The CDR3 has 15 residues. V shed 3 bases and J 2 bases; nucleotides not matched to a gene: 6. The CDR3 is CASSERTGIPYEQYF. The CDR3 region has the DNA TGTGCCAGCAGTGAGAGGACAGGGATACCCTACGAGCAGTACTTC.

The chain joins TRBV18 to TRBJ1-3; tentative D call: TRBD1 (6 bases). CDR3 length: 20 residues. Germline CDR1 is KGHSH and CDR2 is LQKENI. The germline V and J ends were trimmed by 4 bases and 0 bases, with 25 bases remaining between them. CDR3 DNA: TGTGCCAGCTCACAGAACTACAGGGATCTGGTACGGGGCTCTGGAAACACCATATATTTT. It translates to CASSQNYRDLVRGSGNTIYF.

V usage is TRBV11-1 and J usage is TRBJ1-2; unclear D gene. The germline V gene encodes CDR1 SGHAT and CDR2 FQDESV (reference sequence). The CDR3 runs 15 residues. V lost 1 base to trimming and J lost 4 bases, with 13 bases between them. The CDR3 nucleotides are TGTGCCAGCAGCTTAGTCCCGGGTCACGGCTATGGCTACACCTTC. Encoded protein: CASSLVPGHGYGYTF. The full variable domain, with the rest looked up from reference TRBV11-1 and TRBJ1-2, is EAEVAQSPRYKITEKSQAVAFWCDPISGHATLYWYRQILGQGPELLVQFQDESVVDDSQLPKDRFSAERLKGVDSTLKIQPAELGDSAMYLCASSLVPGHGYGYTFGSGTRLTVV.